The subject of this entry is one TCR beta chain. The sample comes from a study of blood T cell repertoires in COVID-19. Per germline, CDR1 SGDLS and CDR2 YYNGEE. CDR3 length equals 14 residues. V lost 0 bases to trimming and J lost 8 bases; unmatched junction nucleotides: 5. Assay used: immunoSEQ multiplex PCR; TCRdb lists only in-frame clones, some missing. The sample has approximately 110,000 clones, 86% seen once. The sequenced sample consisted of peripheral blood. This TCR was recovered from a middle-aged man with acute or convalescent COVID-19. V gene TRBV9 combines with J gene TRBJ2-1; 7 bases fit TRBD2. The CDR3 loop is CASSVVGGFDEQFF. The DNA of the CDR3 is TGTGCCAGCAGCGTAGTGGGGGGGTTTGATGAGCAGTTCTTC. The full variable domain, completed using reference TRBV9 and TRBJ2-1, is DSGVTQTPKHLITATGQRVTLRCSPRSGDLSVYWYQQSLDQGLQFLIQYYNGEERAKGNILERFSAQQFPDLHSELNLSSLELGDSALYFCASSVVGGFDEQFFGPGTRLTVL.